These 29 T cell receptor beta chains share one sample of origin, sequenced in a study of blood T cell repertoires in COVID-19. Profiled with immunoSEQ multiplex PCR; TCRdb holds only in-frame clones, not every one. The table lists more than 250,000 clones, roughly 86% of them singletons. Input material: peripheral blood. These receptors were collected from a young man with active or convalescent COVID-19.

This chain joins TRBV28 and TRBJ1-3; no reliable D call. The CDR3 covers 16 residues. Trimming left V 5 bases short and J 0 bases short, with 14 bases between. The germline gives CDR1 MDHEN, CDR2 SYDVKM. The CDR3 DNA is TGTGCCAGCAGTGCTCACCAACAGCTCTCTGGAAACACCATATATTTT. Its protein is CASSAHQQLSGNTIYF. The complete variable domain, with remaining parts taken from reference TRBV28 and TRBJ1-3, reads DVKVTQSSRYLVKRTGEKVFLECVQDMDHENMFWYRQDPGLGLRLIYFSYDVKMKEKGDIPEGYSVSREKKERFSLILESASTNQTSMYLCASSAHQQLSGNTIYFGEGSWLTVV.

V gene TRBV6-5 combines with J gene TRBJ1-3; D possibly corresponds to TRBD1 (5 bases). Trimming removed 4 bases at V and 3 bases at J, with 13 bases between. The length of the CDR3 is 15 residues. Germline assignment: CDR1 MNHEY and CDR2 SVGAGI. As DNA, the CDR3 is TGTGCCAGCAGTTCCGGGGGGACGGATGGAAACACCATATATTTT. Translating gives CASSSGGTDGNTIYF.

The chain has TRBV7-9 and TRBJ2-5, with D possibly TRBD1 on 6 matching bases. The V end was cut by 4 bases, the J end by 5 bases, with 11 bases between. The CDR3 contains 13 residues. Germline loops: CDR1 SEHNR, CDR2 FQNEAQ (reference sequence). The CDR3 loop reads CASSSGEGETQYF. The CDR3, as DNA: TGTGCCAGCAGCTCAGGGGAAGGGGAGACCCAGTACTTC. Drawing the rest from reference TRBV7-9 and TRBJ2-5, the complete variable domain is DTGVSQNPRHKITKRGQNVTFRCDPISEHNRLYWYRQTLGQGPEFLTYFQNEAQLEKSRLLSDRFSAERPKGSFSTLEIQRTEQGDSAMYLCASSSGEGETQYFGPGTRLLVL.

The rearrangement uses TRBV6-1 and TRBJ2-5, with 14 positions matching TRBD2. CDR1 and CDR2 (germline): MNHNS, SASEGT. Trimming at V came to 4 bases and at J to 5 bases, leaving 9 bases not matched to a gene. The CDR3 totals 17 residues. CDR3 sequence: CASSGGLAGVWWETQYF. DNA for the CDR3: TGTGCCAGCAGTGGGGGACTAGCGGGGGTGTGGTGGGAGACCCAGTACTTC.

The DNA of the CDR3 is TGTGCCTGGAGTGCCAGTTTGTACAATGAGCAGTTCTTC. Amino acids: CAWSASLYNEQFF. This chain links TRBV30 with TRBJ2-1, with D uncertain. The germline CDR1 and CDR2 sequences are GTSNPN and SVGIG (reference sequence). The V end lost 1 base, the J end lost 4 bases, and 8 bases lay between the germline ends. CDR3 length: 13 residues.

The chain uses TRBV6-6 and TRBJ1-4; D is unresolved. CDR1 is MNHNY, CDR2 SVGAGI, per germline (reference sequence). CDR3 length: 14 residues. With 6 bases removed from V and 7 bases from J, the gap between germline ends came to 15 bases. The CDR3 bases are TGTGCCAGCAGCCCAGGTAGCGCTTCTGAAAAACTGTTTTTT. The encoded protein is CASSPGSASEKLFF.

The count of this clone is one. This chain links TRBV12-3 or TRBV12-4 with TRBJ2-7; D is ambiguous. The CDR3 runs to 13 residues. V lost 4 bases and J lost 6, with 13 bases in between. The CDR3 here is CASSSPPSGEQYF. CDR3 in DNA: TGTGCCAGCAGTTCGCCGCCCTCGGGCGAGCAGTACTTC.

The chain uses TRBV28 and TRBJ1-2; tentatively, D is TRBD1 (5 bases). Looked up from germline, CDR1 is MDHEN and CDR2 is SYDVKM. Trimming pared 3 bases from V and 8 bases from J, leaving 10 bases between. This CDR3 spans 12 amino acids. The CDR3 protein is CASSLEGFGYTF. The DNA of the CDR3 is TGTGCCAGCAGTTTGGAGGGGTTCGGCTACACCTTC.

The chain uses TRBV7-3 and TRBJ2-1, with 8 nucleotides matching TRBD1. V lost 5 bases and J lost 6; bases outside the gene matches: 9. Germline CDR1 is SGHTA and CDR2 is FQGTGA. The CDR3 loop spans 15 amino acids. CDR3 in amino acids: CASSPHQGAINEQFF. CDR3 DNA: TGTGCCAGCAGCCCCCACCAGGGGGCCATCAATGAGCAGTTCTTC.

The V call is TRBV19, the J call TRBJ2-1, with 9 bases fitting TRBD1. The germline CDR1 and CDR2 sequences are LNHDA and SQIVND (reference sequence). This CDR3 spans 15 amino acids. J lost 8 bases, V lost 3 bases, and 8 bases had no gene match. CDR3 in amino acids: CASSIADRGLDEQFF. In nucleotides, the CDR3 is TGTGCCAGTAGTATCGCCGACAGGGGGTTGGATGAGCAGTTCTTC.

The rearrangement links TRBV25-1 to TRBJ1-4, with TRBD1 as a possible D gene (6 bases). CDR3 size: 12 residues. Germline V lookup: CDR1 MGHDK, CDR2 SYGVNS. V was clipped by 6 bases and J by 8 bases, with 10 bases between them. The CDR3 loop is CASRGTYEKLFF. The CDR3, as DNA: TGTGCCAGCAGGGGGACATACGAAAAACTGTTTTTT. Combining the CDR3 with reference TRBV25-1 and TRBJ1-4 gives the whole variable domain EADIYQTPRYLVIGTGKKITLECSQTMGHDKMYWYQQDPGMELHLIHYSYGVNSTEKGDLSSESTVSRIRTEHFPLTLESARPSHTSQYLCASRGTYEKLFFGSGTQLSVL.

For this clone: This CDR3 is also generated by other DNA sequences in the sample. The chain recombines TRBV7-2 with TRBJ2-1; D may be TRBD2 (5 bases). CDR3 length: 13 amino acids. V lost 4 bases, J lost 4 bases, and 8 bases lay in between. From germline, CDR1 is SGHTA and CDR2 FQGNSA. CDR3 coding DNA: TGTGCCAGCAGCTCCCCGGGGTACAATGAGCAGTTCTTC. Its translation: CASSSPGYNEQFF.

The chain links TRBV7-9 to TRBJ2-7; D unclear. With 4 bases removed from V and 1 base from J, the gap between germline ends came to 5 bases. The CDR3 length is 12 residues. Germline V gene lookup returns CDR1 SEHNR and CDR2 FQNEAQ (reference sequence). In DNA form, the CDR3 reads TGTGCCAGCAGCTCTCGTTCCTACGAGCAGTACTTC. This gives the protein CASSSRSYEQYF.

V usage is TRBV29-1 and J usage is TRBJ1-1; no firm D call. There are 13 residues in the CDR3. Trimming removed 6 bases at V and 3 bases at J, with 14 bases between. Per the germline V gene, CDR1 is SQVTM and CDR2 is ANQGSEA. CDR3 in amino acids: CSVSEGGHTEAFF. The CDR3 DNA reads TGCAGCGTATCGGAGGGAGGACACACTGAAGCTTTCTTT. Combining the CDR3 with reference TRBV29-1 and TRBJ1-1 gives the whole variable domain SAVISQKPSRDICQRGTSLTIQCQVDSQVTMMFWYRQQPGQSLTLIATANQGSEATYESGFVIDKFPISRPNLTFSTLTVSNMSPEDSSIYLCSVSEGGHTEAFFGQGTRLTVV.

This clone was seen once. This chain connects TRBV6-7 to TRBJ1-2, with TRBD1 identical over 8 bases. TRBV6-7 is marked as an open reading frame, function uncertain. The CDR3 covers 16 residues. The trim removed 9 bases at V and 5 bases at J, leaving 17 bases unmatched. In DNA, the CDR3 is TGTGCCAGTGTCCTGGACAGGGCGTTATATTTTTATGGCTACACCTTC. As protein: CASVLDRALYFYGYTF.

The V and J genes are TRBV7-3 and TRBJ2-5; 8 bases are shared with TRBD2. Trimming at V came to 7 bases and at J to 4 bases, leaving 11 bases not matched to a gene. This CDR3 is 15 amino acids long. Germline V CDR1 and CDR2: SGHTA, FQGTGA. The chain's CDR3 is CASTNREGEGETQYF. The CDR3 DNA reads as TGTGCCAGCACAAATCGGGAGGGCGAGGGAGAGACCCAGTACTTC.

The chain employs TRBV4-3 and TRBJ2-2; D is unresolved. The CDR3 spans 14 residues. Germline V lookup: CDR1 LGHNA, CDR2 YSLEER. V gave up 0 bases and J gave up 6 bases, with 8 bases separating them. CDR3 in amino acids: CASSQDGRAGELFF. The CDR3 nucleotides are TGCGCCAGCAGCCAAGATGGTCGGGCCGGGGAGCTGTTTTTT.

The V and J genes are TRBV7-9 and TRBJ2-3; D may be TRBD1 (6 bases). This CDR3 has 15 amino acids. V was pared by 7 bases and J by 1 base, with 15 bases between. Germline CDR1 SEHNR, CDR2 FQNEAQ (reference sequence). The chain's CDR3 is CASTGTGLGTDTQYF. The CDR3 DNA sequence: TGTGCCAGCACTGGAACAGGGTTGGGCACAGATACGCAGTATTTT.

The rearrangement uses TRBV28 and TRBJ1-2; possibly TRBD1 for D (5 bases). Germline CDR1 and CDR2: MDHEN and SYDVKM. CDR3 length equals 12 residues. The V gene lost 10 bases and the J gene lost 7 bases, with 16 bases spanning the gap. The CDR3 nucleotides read TGTGCCACCCACAGGTTTAGTAGTGGCTACACCTTC. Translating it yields CATHRFSSGYTF.

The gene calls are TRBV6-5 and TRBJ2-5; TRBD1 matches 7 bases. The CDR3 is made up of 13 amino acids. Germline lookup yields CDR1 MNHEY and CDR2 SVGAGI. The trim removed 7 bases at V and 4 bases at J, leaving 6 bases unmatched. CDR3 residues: CASTWTGRETQYF. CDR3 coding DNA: TGTGCCAGCACCTGGACAGGCAGAGAGACCCAGTACTTC.

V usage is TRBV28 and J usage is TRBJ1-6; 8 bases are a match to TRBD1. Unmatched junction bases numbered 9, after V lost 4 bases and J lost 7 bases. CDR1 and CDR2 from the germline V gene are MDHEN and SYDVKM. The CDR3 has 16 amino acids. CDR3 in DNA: TGTGCCAGCAGTTCGAGTCAGGGGGCTAAAAATTCACCCCTCCACTTT. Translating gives CASSSSQGAKNSPLHF.

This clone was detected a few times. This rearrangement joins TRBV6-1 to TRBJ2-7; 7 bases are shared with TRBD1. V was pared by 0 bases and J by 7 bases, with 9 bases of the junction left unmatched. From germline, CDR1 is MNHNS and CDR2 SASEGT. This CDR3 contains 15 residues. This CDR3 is CASSEARGQWGEQYF. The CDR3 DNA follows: TGTGCCAGCAGTGAAGCAAGGGGACAGTGGGGTGAGCAGTACTTC.

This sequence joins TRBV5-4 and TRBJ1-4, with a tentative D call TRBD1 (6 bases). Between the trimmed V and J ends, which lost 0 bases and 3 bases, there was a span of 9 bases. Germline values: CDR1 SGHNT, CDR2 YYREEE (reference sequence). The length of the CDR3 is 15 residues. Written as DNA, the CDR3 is TGTGCCAGCAGCTTGGATGGGGGCGCTAATGAAAAACTGTTTTTT. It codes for CASSLDGGANEKLFF.

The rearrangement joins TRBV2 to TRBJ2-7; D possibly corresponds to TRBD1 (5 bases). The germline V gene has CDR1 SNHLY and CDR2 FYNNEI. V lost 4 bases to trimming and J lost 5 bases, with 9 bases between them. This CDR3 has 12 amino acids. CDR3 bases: TGTGCCAGCAGTGCAGGGTATAACGAGCAGTACTTC. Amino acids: CASSAGYNEQYF.

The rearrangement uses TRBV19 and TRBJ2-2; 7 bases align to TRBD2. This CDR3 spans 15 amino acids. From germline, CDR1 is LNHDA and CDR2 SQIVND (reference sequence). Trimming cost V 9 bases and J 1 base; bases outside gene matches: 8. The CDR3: CASARASGNTGELFF. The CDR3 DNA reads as TGTGCCAGCGCTAGGGCTAGCGGGAACACCGGGGAGCTGTTTTTT.

CDR3 amino acids: CASSVDTTDFYGYTF. CDR3 bases: TGTGCCAGCAGCGTTGACACGACAGACTTCTATGGCTACACCTTC. The chain links TRBV9 to TRBJ1-2; TRBD1 is a possible D gene (5 bases). Germline CDR1 reads SGDLS; CDR2 reads YYNGEE. V lost 2 bases, J lost 4 bases, and 15 bases lay in between. The CDR3 is 15 residues long.

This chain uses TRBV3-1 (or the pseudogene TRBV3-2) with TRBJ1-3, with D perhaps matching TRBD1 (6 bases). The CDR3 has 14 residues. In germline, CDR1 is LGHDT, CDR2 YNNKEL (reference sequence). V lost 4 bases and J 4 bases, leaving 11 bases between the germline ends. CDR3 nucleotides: TGTGCCAGCAGCCTCGCGGGGGCCGGAAACACCATATATTTT. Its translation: CASSLAGAGNTIYF.

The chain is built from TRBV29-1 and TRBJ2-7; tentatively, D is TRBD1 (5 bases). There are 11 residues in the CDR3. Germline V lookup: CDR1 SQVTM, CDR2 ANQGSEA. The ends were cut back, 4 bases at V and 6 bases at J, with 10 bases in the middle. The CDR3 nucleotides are TGCAGCGTTGTAGTCCAGGGCGAGCAGTACTTC. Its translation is CSVVVQGEQYF.

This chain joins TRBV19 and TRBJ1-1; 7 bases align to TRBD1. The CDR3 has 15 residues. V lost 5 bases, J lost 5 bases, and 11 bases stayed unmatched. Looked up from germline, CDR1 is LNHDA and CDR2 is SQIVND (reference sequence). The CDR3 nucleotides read TGTGCCAGTAGTCCAACTCAGGGGGGTGGAACTGAAGCTTTCTTT. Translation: CASSPTQGGGTEAFF.